The text below deals with one TCR beta chain. Its specific antigen is unknown. Per-base quality was not reported, and no clone a single base away is much larger than it. Collaborating institutions collected whole blood in K2EDTA tubes following their own protocols. For TCRbeta analysis, collaborators shipped samples as frozen whole blood, isolated PBMCs, or DNA extracted from either of those sample types. Trimming accounts for 5 bases at V and 10 bases at J, while the number of junction bases matched to no gene is 10. The CDR3 contains 15 residues, cysteine and phenylalanine counted. Just CDR3 DNA is preserved here, 45 bases in frame from base 1. The germline V gene sets CDR1 to SGHTA and CDR2 to FQGTGA. TCRbeta CDR3 regions were amplified from genomic DNA by means of the immunoSEQ Assay, a bias-controlled multiplex PCR. The published analysis was carried out like this. The number of nucleated cells in each sample was estimated by amplification of reference gene primers within the assay. Sequence reads were collapsed and filtered to measure the absolute abundance of every unique TCRbeta CDR3 rearrangement. For each sample, productive Simpson clonality was calculated as the square root of Simpson's diversity index over productive rearrangements. In its TCRdb copy, this immuneACCESS table keeps in-frame sequences only and misses some clones. Where compared with another copy, unresolved V genes explain less than half of these, and the others have no known cause. Clone size and the V and J calls come from that table; the DNA yielded D and trimming. This sample gives about 130,000 clones in total; over 75% of them show up just once. Roughly 3.6% of the sample rests with the top ten.

The data stem from a study of blood T cell repertoires in COVID-19 (dated by TCRdb to about 2020). Context from the whole study: Samples from collaborators originated in the United States, Italy and Spain and spanned both the acute and convalescent phases of COVID-19. The prospective study material was composed of cDNA or gDNA derived from T cells, B-cell-depleted T cells, or PBMCs. Subjects who had been exposed to COVID-19, were actively infected with it, or had recovered from it provided the deeply sampled blood TCRbeta repertoires that made up the dataset. A freely available public database, intended as a resource for researchers studying the immune response to SARS-CoV-2, is where the repertoires were released. Samples were obtained from the ongoing ImmuneRACE study (first 160 participants) and from over 1,000 subjects provided by 6 global collaborators. Sample metadata almost always included a de-identified subject ID, COVID-19 status, age in years and sex. Where available, HLA class I and class II types were obtained from metadata supplied by the sample provider rather than from assay-based typing.

General findings and caveats noted by the study authors: The quantity of clinical and demographic metadata differed by source and by participant and was supplied without curation.

This clonotype originated in a woman aged 55 to 70 with acute or convalescent COVID-19. Sequences were obtained from peripheral blood. The chain is made from TRBV7-3 and TRBJ2-1; TRBD2 fits 11 bases in the junction. The CDR3 loop reads CASSPTSGRTGEQFF. Here is the DNA: TGTGCCAGCAGCCCTACTAGCGGGAGAACGGGAGAGCAGTTCTTC.